This T cell receptor (beta chain) derives from a study of blood T cell repertoires in COVID-19. Study context: The cDNA or gDNA used as material had been derived from T cells, B-cell-depleted T cells, or PBMCs.

The CDR3 runs 13 residues. Trimming removed 6 bases from V and 8 bases from J, with 13 bases in between. Germline V gene sequence: CDR1 MNHNY, CDR2 SVGAGI (reference sequence). Seattle participants joined during active infection and were tracked over time. Authors' methods: The authors estimated nucleated cell counts from reference gene primer amplification. This table comes from immunoSEQ multiplex PCR, and its TCRdb copy is limited to in-frame clones, with some not included. Clone size and the V and J calls come from that table; the DNA yielded D and trimming. This table holds about 390,000 clones, around 87% found once.

This rearrangement joins TRBV6-6 to TRBJ1-4, with TRBD1 as a possible D gene (5 bases). Sequencing used peripheral blood. The clonotype was recovered from a woman aged 55-70 years with COVID-19, enrolled during active disease. CDR3 sequence (DNA): TGTGCCAGCAGGGGGGGGGTATGGGAAAAACTGTTTTTT. Its translation: CASRGGVWEKLFF.